The entry below describes one T cell receptor (beta chain). The CDR3 has 13 amino acids. Deletions cut 5 bases from V and 4 bases from J, with 9 bases between. CDR1 is GTSNPN, CDR2 SVGIG, per germline (reference sequence). The entry originates in a study of T cell responses to AZD1222 COVID-19 vaccine. Sequenced by immunoSEQ multiplex PCR; TCRdb stores in-frame clones only, minus some. The sample yields fewer than 110,000 clones, roughly 87% seen once. The chain combines TRBV30 with TRBJ2-6; the D gene is possibly TRBD1 (5 bases). This TCR was recovered from an adult in good health. The sequences come from peripheral blood, collected on day 0 of AZD1222 vaccination. DNA for the CDR3: TGTGCCTGGGACCGACAGGGGGCCAACGTCCTGACTTTC. It yields the protein CAWDRQGANVLTF. The complete variable domain, with remaining parts taken from reference TRBV30 and TRBJ2-6, reads SQTIHQWPATLVQPVGSPLSLECTVEGTSNPNLYWYRQAAGRGLQLLFYSVGIGQISSEVPQNLSASRPQDRQFILSSKKLLLSDSGFYLCAWDRQGANVLTFGAGSRLTVL.